This T cell receptor beta chain originates from a study of Graves' ophthalmopathy and Graves' hyperthyroidism. Amplified TCR beta CDR3 regions were obtained using RNA transcripts as template. First-round RT-PCR with HTBI primers preceded a second-round multiplex PCR. MiXCR, run by TCRdb on the multiplex PCR reads, gives a single entry per CDR3 protein. The sample shows around 670,000 distinct CDR3 sequences, roughly 40% of them seen only once. PBMCs stemmed from over 9.5 ml of fresh peripheral blood. V dropped 2 bases and J dropped 5 bases, with 16 bases sitting between them. This CDR3 spans 15 amino acids. CDR1 and CDR2 from the germline V gene are SNHLY and FYNNEI.

What was sequenced was peripheral blood. The rearrangement links TRBV2 to TRBJ2-7, with TRBD1 as a possible D gene (5 bases). The receptor's source is an adult man with Graves' ophthalmopathy. The CDR3 DNA reads TGTGCCAGCAGTGAAATCTCGGCAGGGTCGGACGAGCAGTACTTC. Translation gives CASSEISAGSDEQYF. Combining the CDR3 with reference TRBV2 and TRBJ2-7 gives the whole variable domain EPEVTQTPSHQVTQMGQEVILRCVPISNHLYFYWYRQILGQKVEFLVSFYNNEISEKSEIFDDQFSVERPDGSNFTLKIRSTKLEDSAMYFCASSEISAGSDEQYFGPGTRLTVT.